The 18 T cell receptor beta chains below all came from one sample that was sequenced in a study of beta chain features in type 1 diabetes (dated by TCRdb to the late 2010s). The paper as a whole reports these results and caveats: Type 1 diabetes patients showed a moderate but significant shortening of TCRB CDR3 length in all four CD4+ subsets.

The library came from the immunoSEQ multiplex PCR assay. All of the isolated RNA was reverse transcribed with the High Capacity cDNA Reverse Transcription Kit, so expressed TCRB transcripts were sequenced. What TCRdb holds here is the immuneACCESS table cut down to in-frame rearrangements. Part of the clones is not present; checked against another copy, under half of the missing clones reflect an unresolved V gene, and the others are unexplained. In this sample the table shows roughly 140,000 clones, 10% of which occur a single time. The top ten hold roughly 0.45% of the sample. Their antigen targets remain unknown. Sequencing used central memory CD4+ T cells from blood. These receptors were collected from a young man with type 1 diabetes.

This chain links TRBV10-3 with TRBJ1-2; D is unresolved. CDR1 and CDR2 (germline): ENHRY, SYGVKD. CDR3 length: 13 amino acids. Trimming took 2 bases from V and 1 from J, leaving 5 bases between them. DNA of the CDR3: TGTGCCATCAGTGAGCGGGATAACTATGGCTACACCTTC. Residues: CAISERDNYGYTF.

The chain is built from TRBV30 and TRBJ1-4; 9 nucleotides align to TRBD1. Germline trimming cut 4 bases from V and 8 bases from J; bases unmatched to any gene: 5. Germline values: CDR1 GTSNPN, CDR2 SVGIG (reference sequence). This CDR3 spans 13 amino acids. Here the CDR3 reads CAWTGTGNEKLFF. The CDR3 DNA follows: TGTGCCTGGACCGGGACAGGGAACGAAAAACTGTTTTTT.

This clone was detected a few times. This sequence joins TRBV9 and TRBJ2-5; 7 bases line up with TRBD1. From germline, CDR1 is SGDLS and CDR2 YYNGEE. The ends lost 0 bases at V and 5 bases at J; junction bases unmatched: 4. The CDR3 contains 14 residues. The CDR3 DNA follows: TGTGCCAGCAGCGTAGGAGGGACAGTGGAGACCCAGTACTTC. The encoded protein is CASSVGGTVETQYF.

There are a few counts of this clone. J is TRBJ2-7 and V is TRBV25-1, with 9 positions matching TRBD1. The CDR3 runs to 15 residues. Trimming removed 3 bases from V and 4 bases from J; junction bases left unmatched: 7. CDR1 and CDR2 from the germline V gene are MGHDK and SYGVNS. The CDR3 loop reads CASSDPGQGGYEQYF. CDR3 bases: TGTGCCAGCAGTGATCCGGGACAGGGTGGATACGAGCAGTACTTC.

The chain couples TRBV30 to TRBJ2-2; tentatively, D is TRBD2 (6 bases). CDR3 length equals 13 residues. Germline CDR1 GTSNPN, CDR2 SVGIG (reference sequence). V gave up 0 bases and J gave up 7 bases, with 9 bases separating them. CDR3 protein: CAWSVGRHGELFF. The CDR3 coding sequence is TGTGCCTGGAGTGTAGGGAGGCACGGGGAGCTGTTTTTT.

V and J are TRBV7-6 and TRBJ1-5; 7 bases are shared with TRBD1. The trim removed 5 bases at V and 3 bases at J, leaving 7 bases unmatched. The germline V gene encodes CDR1 SGHVS and CDR2 FNYEAQ. The CDR3 length is 15 residues. CDR3 nucleotide sequence: TGTGCCAGCAGCGCGACGGGACAGTTCAATCAGCCCCAGCATTTT. It codes for CASSATGQFNQPQHF.

This clone was counted a few times. The chain combines TRBV27 with TRBJ2-5, with 9 bases that match TRBD2. CDR1 MNHEY and CDR2 SMNVEV come from the germline V gene (reference sequence). The trim removed 3 bases at V and 7 bases at J, leaving 9 bases unmatched. This CDR3 region has 15 residues. CDR3 coding DNA: TGTGCCAGCAGTTTCCAGGCGGGAGGGCCTGCGACCCAGTACTTC. Translated: CASSFQAGGPATQYF.

V is TRBV5-1 and J is TRBJ1-4, with D perhaps TRBD1 (5 bases). This CDR3 spans 14 amino acids. CDR1 and CDR2 from the germline V gene are SGHRS and YFSETQ. Between the trimmed V and J ends, which lost 1 base and 5 bases, there was a span of 9 bases. DNA for the CDR3: TGCGCCAGCAGCTTGATGACAGTAAATGAAAAACTGTTTTTT. This gives the protein CASSLMTVNEKLFF.

The chain combines TRBV4-1 with TRBJ1-2; possibly TRBD1 for D (6 bases). Trimming pared 4 bases from V and 1 base from J, leaving 19 bases between. CDR3 size: 17 residues. From germline, CDR1 is MGHRA and CDR2 YSYEKL. This chain's CDR3 is CASSLQHGGGFNYGYTF. The CDR3 DNA reads as TGCGCCAGCAGCCTCCAACATGGGGGCGGATTTAACTATGGCTACACCTTC.

V and J are TRBV19 and TRBJ2-3; possible D gene TRBD2, 6 bases. There are 15 residues in the CDR3. Trimming cost V 3 bases and J 4 bases, with 14 bases left between them. Looked up from germline, CDR1 is LNHDA and CDR2 is SQIVND (reference sequence). The chain's CDR3 is CASSIGPSAPDTQYF. The DNA for the CDR3 is TGTGCCAGTAGTATTGGGCCTAGCGCACCAGATACGCAGTATTTT.

The genes are TRBV2 and TRBJ2-5, with 14 bases identical to TRBD2. This CDR3 has 14 amino acids. Looked up from germline, CDR1 is SNHLY and CDR2 is FYNNEI. Trimming cost V 7 bases and J 4 bases; bases outside gene matches: 2. The CDR3 DNA reads TGTGCCAGCACCGGACTAGCGGGGGGAGAGACCCAGTACTTC. Protein: CASTGLAGGETQYF.

The table lists this clone with a few counts. The V and J genes are TRBV5-1 and TRBJ2-1; D is uncertain. Trimming took off 0 bases at V and 8 bases at J, with 3 bases between the two ends. The CDR3 runs 11 residues. Germline loops: CDR1 SGHRS, CDR2 YFSETQ. Here the CDR3 DNA reads TGCGCCAGCAGCTTGGCCTATGAGCAGTTCTTC. It encodes CASSLAYEQFF.

This chain connects TRBV28 to TRBJ2-7, with D perhaps matching TRBD1 (6 bases). The CDR3 is 13 amino acids. The germline V gene has CDR1 MDHEN and CDR2 SYDVKM. Trimming stripped 3 bases from V and 6 bases from J, with 12 bases between. The CDR3 spells CASSFGNRAEQYF. The CDR3 coding sequence is TGTGCCAGCAGTTTCGGGAACAGGGCCGAGCAGTACTTC.

The chain joins TRBV6-1 to TRBJ1-2; D is ambiguous. The CDR3 sequence is 15 residues long. Trimming removed 2 bases at V and 3 bases at J, with 13 bases between. Germline V gene lookup returns CDR1 MNHNS and CDR2 SASEGT. The DNA of the CDR3 is TGTGCCAGCAGTGAAATGGTTGCAGAATACTATGGCTACACCTTC. Protein: CASSEMVAEYYGYTF.

The sample holds many counts of this clone. The chain joins TRBV29-1 to TRBJ2-7; 8 bases fit TRBD1. This CDR3 is 13 amino acids long. With V trimmed by 5 bases and J by 4 bases, 7 bases remained unmatched. Germline CDR1 and CDR2: SQVTM and ANQGSEA. As DNA, the CDR3 is TGCAGCGTTAGAAATACAGGGGGATACGAGCAGTACTTC. The encoded protein is CSVRNTGGYEQYF.

CDR3 region: CASSGPSGDGSYEQYF. In nucleotides, the CDR3 is TGCGCCAGCAGCGGACCTAGCGGGGATGGGTCCTACGAGCAGTACTTC. This chain links TRBV5-1 with TRBJ2-7; the match to TRBD2 covers 9 bases. The trim removed 4 bases at V and 1 base at J, leaving 9 bases unmatched. Germline V gene data show CDR1 as SGHRS and CDR2 as YFSETQ. The CDR3 consists of 16 residues.

This clone was found a few times. The chain combines TRBV6-6 with TRBJ2-6; D not resolved. The germline V and J ends were trimmed by 4 bases and 1 base, with 8 bases remaining between them. CDR1 is MNHNY, CDR2 SVGAGI, per germline (reference sequence). This CDR3 region has 15 residues. The CDR3 DNA follows: TGTGCCAGCAGTTTGACATCGTCTGGGGCCAACGTCCTGACTTTC. Its protein is CASSLTSSGANVLTF.

The chain combines TRBV2 with TRBJ2-5, with TRBD2 as a possible D gene (6 bases). Looked up from germline, CDR1 is SNHLY and CDR2 is FYNNEI. V gave up 7 bases and J gave up 7 bases, with 16 bases separating them. CDR3 length: 13 residues. This CDR3 is CASTGEVHGTQYF. Written as DNA, the CDR3 is TGTGCCAGCACGGGGGAGGTCCACGGGACCCAGTACTTC. The full variable domain, completed using reference TRBV2 and TRBJ2-5, is EPEVTQTPSHQVTQMGQEVILRCVPISNHLYFYWYRQILGQKVEFLVSFYNNEISEKSEIFDDQFSVERPDGSNFTLKIRSTKLEDSAMYFCASTGEVHGTQYFGPGTRLLVL.